The rows below give T cell receptor beta chains drawn from one sample of a study of regulatory T cells in long-lasting Graves disease. TCRdb reanalysed the multiplex PCR reads using MiXCR and keeps one entry per CDR3 protein. The sample lists hundreds of thousands of distinct CDR3 sequences, approximately 23% occurring once. The starting material was peripheral blood mononuclear cells (PBMCs), obtained when the disease was refractory, from a patient treated with antithyroid drugs. The source is a female donor with Graves disease. The CDR3 runs from the conserved cysteine through the conserved F or W. Fields, in order: V gene, clone size, J gene, D gene, CDR3 protein, CDR3 DNA. The D gene is left open where the match is weak. The size of a clone is reported for some rows only, either as once, few or many, or as a class for expanded clones.

>TRBV11-3|many|TRBJ1-1|.
CASSLASPGSRNTEAFF
TGTGCCAGCAGCTTAGCATCCCCAGGGTCCCGAAACACTGAAGCTTTCTTT
>TRBV2|many|TRBJ2-5|TRBD2
CASRRLAGGRETQYF
TGTGCCAGCAGGAGACTAGCGGGGGGCCGGGAGACCCAGTACTTC
>TRBV7-2|many|TRBJ2-7|TRBD2
CASSLGGLAEPEQYF
TGTGCCAGCAGCTTAGGCGGACTAGCGGAGCCCGAGCAGTACTTC
>TRBV6-4|.|TRBJ2-3|.
CASSFPRSDTQYF
TGTGCCAGCAGTTTTCCCCGCTCAGATACGCAGTATTTT
>TRBV11-2|few|TRBJ1-6|TRBD1
CASSLVRGRSPLHF
TGTGCCAGCAGCTTGGTCAGGGGGCGATCACCCCTCCACTTT
>TRBV7-2|.|TRBJ1-2|.
CASSSFASYDSYGYTF
TGTGCCAGCAGCTCCTTCGCCTCGTACGATAGCTATGGCTACACCTTC
>TRBV30|many|TRBJ1-6|.
CAWSVSWTDRPPLHF
TGTGCCTGGAGTGTTAGTTGGACGGACCGTCCACCCCTCCACTTT
>TRBV2|many|TRBJ2-7|TRBD1
CASRAFGQGAGEQYF
TGTGCCAGCCGGGCCTTCGGACAGGGGGCTGGTGAGCAGTACTTC
>TRBV18|.|TRBJ2-7|TRBD1
CATSRGQDYEQYF
TGTGCCACCTCGAGGGGACAGGACTACGAGCAGTACTTC
>TRBV3-1|.|TRBJ2-5|.
CASSAGEGQETQYF
TGTGCCAGCAGCGCCGGGGAAGGGCAAGAGACCCAGTACTTC
>TRBV7-2|.|TRBJ2-5|.
CASRFTGQETQYF
TGTGCCAGCAGGTTCACAGGGCAAGAGACCCAGTACTTC
>TRBV14|.|TRBJ2-7|TRBD2
CASSQDVISYAGVFDEQYF
TGTGCCAGCAGCCAAGATGTTATATCGTACGCGGGAGTCTTCGACGAGCAGTACTTC
>TRBV5-1|many|TRBJ1-2|TRBD1
CASSLNRGYGYTF
TGCGCCAGCAGCCTCAACAGGGGCTATGGCTACACCTTC
>TRBV28|many|TRBJ1-5|.
CASSYQGFNQPQHF
TGTGCCAGCAGTTACCAGGGCTTCAATCAGCCCCAGCATTTT
>TRBV5-1|few|TRBJ2-2|TRBD1
CASSLVTTGGTGELFF
TGCGCCAGCAGCTTGGTTACGACAGGGGGCACCGGGGAGCTGTTTTTT
>TRBV6-5|many|TRBJ2-5|.
CASSYSSGLRTQYF
TGTGCCAGCAGTTACTCTTCGGGGTTGAGGACCCAGTACTTC
>TRBV2|many|TRBJ1-1|TRBD1
CASSGQARAFF
TGTGCCAGCAGCGGACAGGCGAGGGCTTTCTTT
>TRBV6-1|many|TRBJ1-2|.
CASSPDGRRYGYTF
TGTGCCAGCAGCCCCGACGGAAGGAGGTATGGCTACACCTTC
>TRBV2|.|TRBJ2-2|.
CASSLGDDPNTGELFF
TGTGCCAGCAGCCTAGGGGACGATCCGAACACCGGGGAGCTGTTTTTT
>TRBV7-9|.|TRBJ1-1|TRBD1
CASSFTGQGNTEAFF
TGTGCCAGCAGTTTTACTGGACAGGGGAACACTGAAGCTTTCTTT